This T cell receptor beta chain derives from a study of cytomegalovirus exposure and HLA in healthy donors. Findings of the study overall: Despite most TCR sequences being rare, some public TCRs occurred in many donors.

Sequenced by immunoSEQ multiplex PCR; TCRdb stores in-frame clones only, minus some. The sample has around 150,000 clones; just over 85% are singletons. As concerns this clone: The antigen is unknown.

Sequencing used PBMCs. This clonotype originated in a young woman in good health and CMV-seropositive.

CDR3 loop: CASSSAQEANTEAFF. CDR3 in DNA: TGTGCCAGCAGCTCAGCTCAGGAGGCGAACACTGAAGCTTTCTTT. The chain uses TRBV7-9 and TRBJ1-1; D is undetermined. The CDR3 sequence is 15 residues long. With 4 bases removed from V and 1 base from J, the gap between germline ends came to 13 bases. Germline assignment: CDR1 SEHNR and CDR2 FQNEAQ (reference sequence). Complete variable domain (other parts from reference TRBV7-9 and TRBJ1-1): DTGVSQNPRHKITKRGQNVTFRCDPISEHNRLYWYRQTLGQGPEFLTYFQNEAQLEKSRLLSDRFSAERPKGSFSTLEIQRTEQGDSAMYLCASSSAQEANTEAFFGQGTRLTVV.